These 20 T cell receptor beta chains were sequenced from one sample in a study of blood T cell repertoires in COVID-19. TCRdb keeps only in-frame clones here, not all; method: immunoSEQ multiplex PCR. The repertoire holds about 140,000 clones, with 88% as singletons. The sequencing sample was made of peripheral blood. The receptors derive from a woman between 55 and 75 years old with acute or convalescent COVID-19.

The chain couples TRBV9 to TRBJ1-6; D remains unclear. Germline CDR1 and CDR2: SGDLS and YYNGEE. The CDR3 is 13 residues long. V shed 0 bases and J shed 9 bases, with 7 bases lying between them. The CDR3 spells CASSVDTVSPLHF. CDR3 bases: TGTGCCAGCAGCGTAGATACGGTTTCACCCCTCCACTTT. The full variable domain, with the rest looked up from reference TRBV9 and TRBJ1-6, is DSGVTQTPKHLITATGQRVTLRCSPRSGDLSVYWYQQSLDQGLQFLIQYYNGEERAKGNILERFSAQQFPDLHSELNLSSLELGDSALYFCASSVDTVSPLHFGNGTRLTVT.

The V call is TRBV15, the J call TRBJ1-2, with 7 positions matching TRBD1. V dropped 7 bases and J dropped 4; count of bases not matched to a gene: 6. Germline CDR1 LNHNV, CDR2 YYDKDF (reference sequence). CDR3 size: 13 residues. The CDR3 loop reads CATNLQGSYGYTF. CDR3 nucleotide sequence: TGTGCCACCAACTTACAGGGGAGCTATGGCTACACCTTC.

The chain recombines TRBV27 with TRBJ2-7; tentatively, D is TRBD2 (5 bases). Germline V gene sequence: CDR1 MNHEY, CDR2 SMNVEV (reference sequence). This CDR3 comprises 15 residues. Deletions cut 1 base from V and 7 bases from J, with 17 bases between. The CDR3 DNA reads TGTGCCAGCAGTTTATTCACGGGCCGGGAATGGGAGCAGTACTTC. Translating it yields CASSLFTGREWEQYF.

The chain employs TRBV13 and TRBJ1-2; 8 nucleotides line up with TRBD1. This CDR3 comprises 12 residues. Germline V gene lookup returns CDR1 PRHDT and CDR2 FYEKMQ (reference sequence). The V segment lost 5 bases and the J segment 7 bases; nucleotides outside the gene matches: 3. As DNA, the CDR3 is TGTGCCAGCAGCCCAGGGGGCGGTGGCTACACCTTC. It codes for CASSPGGGGYTF.

V is TRBV19 and J is TRBJ1-2; D perhaps matches TRBD1 (5 bases). The germline gives CDR1 LNHDA, CDR2 SQIVND (reference sequence). The CDR3 covers 13 residues. Deletions cut 3 bases from V and 4 bases from J, with 9 bases between. This CDR3 is CASSIQGSYGYTF. In DNA form, the CDR3 reads TGTGCCAGTAGTATTCAGGGAAGCTATGGCTACACCTTC.

The chain recombines TRBV30 with TRBJ1-4; possible D gene TRBD1, 6 bases. Trimming removed 0 bases at V and 5 bases at J, with 16 bases between. Germline CDR1 GTSNPN, CDR2 SVGIG (reference sequence). The CDR3 spans 16 residues. CDR3 protein: CAWSVQAGDGNEKLFF. CDR3 sequence (DNA): TGTGCCTGGAGTGTACAAGCAGGGGACGGGAATGAAAAACTGTTTTTT.

The chain joins TRBV12-3 or TRBV12-4 to TRBJ1-1; D is possibly TRBD1 (6 bases). Trimming removed 6 bases at V and 3 bases at J, with 11 bases between. The CDR3 runs 13 residues. In DNA form, the CDR3 reads TGTGCCAGCAGACGAAACAGGGACACTGAAGCTTTCTTT. Translation: CASRRNRDTEAFF.

This clone came up a few times. The chain links TRBV15 to TRBJ2-7; the match to TRBD2 covers 12 bases. The CDR3 consists of 15 residues. Trimming removed 5 bases from V and 3 bases from J; junction bases left unmatched: 5. CDR1 is LNHNV and CDR2 is YYDKDF in the germline V gene (reference sequence). Here the CDR3 reads CATSPRTSGIYEQYF. In nucleotides, the CDR3 is TGTGCCACCAGCCCCCGGACTAGCGGGATCTACGAGCAGTACTTC.

The chain links TRBV6-4 to TRBJ2-1; TRBD2 aligns across 16 bases. The germline V gene has CDR1 MRHNA and CDR2 SNTAGT. The CDR3 is 18 residues long. J was trimmed by 6 bases and V by 4 bases; bases with no gene match: 9. The CDR3 coding sequence is TGTGCCAGCAGTGCCGGGACTAGCGGGGGGGCCTCTGTCAATGAGCAGTTCTTC. Translating gives CASSAGTSGGASVNEQFF.

This clone was detected only once. The V call is TRBV9, the J call TRBJ1-6; D is undetermined. V lost 3 bases, J lost 3 bases, and 10 bases lay in between. CDR1 is SGDLS, CDR2 YYNGEE, per germline. This CDR3 has 15 amino acids. This CDR3 reads CASSETTYYNSPLHF. The CDR3 region has the DNA TGTGCCAGCAGCGAGACAACCTACTATAATTCACCCCTCCACTTT.

V usage is TRBV2 and J usage is TRBJ2-2, with TRBD2 matching over 8 bases. J was trimmed by 1 base and V by 8 bases; bases with no gene match: 3. This CDR3 is 14 amino acids long. The germline CDR1 and CDR2 sequences are SNHLY and FYNNEI. In DNA form, the CDR3 reads TGTGCCAGCGTTAGCGGGGAGAACACCGGGGAGCTGTTTTTT. Protein: CASVSGENTGELFF. The full variable domain, with the rest looked up from reference TRBV2 and TRBJ2-2, is EPEVTQTPSHQVTQMGQEVILRCVPISNHLYFYWYRQILGQKVEFLVSFYNNEISEKSEIFDDQFSVERPDGSNFTLKIRSTKLEDSAMYFCASVSGENTGELFFGEGSRLTVL.

The rearrangement joins TRBV28 to TRBJ1-5; D ambiguous. With 3 bases removed from V and 6 bases from J, the gap between germline ends came to 21 bases. This CDR3 spans 17 amino acids. The germline gives CDR1 MDHEN, CDR2 SYDVKM. CDR3: CASSFSVGGGVPQPQHF. The CDR3 region has the DNA TGTGCCAGCAGTTTTAGTGTTGGAGGCGGGGTACCTCAGCCCCAGCATTTT.

The V call is TRBV5-6, the J call TRBJ1-2; 8 bases match TRBD1. The CDR3 has 14 residues. Germline V gives CDR1 SGHDT, CDR2 YYEEEE. J lost 2 bases, V lost 6 bases, and 6 bases had no gene match. The CDR3 loop is CASNLGQENYGYTF. DNA for the CDR3: TGTGCCAGCAACCTGGGACAGGAAAACTATGGCTACACCTTC.

The chain uses TRBV10-3 and TRBJ1-5; TRBD1 matches at 8 bases. The CDR3 consists of 15 residues. CDR1 is ENHRY, CDR2 SYGVKD, per germline. J was trimmed by 2 bases and V by 10 bases; bases with no gene match: 10. CDR3 in amino acids: CATQTGVMGNQPQHF. The CDR3 coding sequence is TGTGCCACTCAGACAGGGGTGATGGGCAATCAGCCCCAGCATTTT.

This chain joins TRBV27 and TRBJ2-5; 10 bases map to TRBD2. The CDR3 is 19 residues long. Germline V gene data show CDR1 as MNHEY and CDR2 as SMNVEV (reference sequence). With V trimmed by 2 bases and J by 4 bases, 16 bases remained unmatched. CDR3 protein: CASSLERPAGGFRRETQYF. The CDR3 DNA sequence: TGTGCCAGCAGTTTAGAGCGTCCAGCGGGGGGGTTTCGGAGAGAGACCCAGTACTTC.

The chain uses TRBV27 and TRBJ2-2; no clear D. This CDR3 has 13 residues. The V end lost 5 bases, the J end lost 5 bases, and 9 bases lay between the germline ends. Germline assignment: CDR1 MNHEY and CDR2 SMNVEV (reference sequence). The DNA for the CDR3 is TGTGCCAGCAGTGTCCTACGTACCGGGGAGCTGTTTTTT. The encoded protein is CASSVLRTGELFF.

V and J are TRBV9 and TRBJ1-1, with D possibly being TRBD1 (5 bases). CDR1 and CDR2 (germline): SGDLS, YYNGEE. The length of the CDR3 is 15 residues. V lost 0 bases and J 1 base, leaving 10 bases between the germline ends. CDR3 in amino acids: CASSVVGDANTEAFF. CDR3 DNA: TGTGCCAGCAGCGTAGTAGGGGATGCGAACACTGAAGCTTTCTTT.

This chain uses TRBV4-3 with TRBJ2-5, with 10 bases aligning to TRBD2. There are 16 residues in the CDR3. Germline V CDR1 and CDR2: LGHNA, YSLEER. V dropped 1 base and J dropped 5; count of bases not matched to a gene: 7. The CDR3 is CASSQALAGAGETQYF. CDR3 sequence (DNA): TGCGCCAGCAGCCAAGCTCTAGCGGGGGCGGGGGAGACCCAGTACTTC.

In its sample, this clone was seen once. The chain carries TRBV6-5 and TRBJ2-1; D gene unclear. V dropped 3 bases and J dropped 6 bases, with 3 bases sitting between them. CDR1 MNHEY and CDR2 SVGAGI come from the germline V gene. The CDR3 is 11 amino acids. The CDR3 here is CASSYINEQFF. The CDR3 nucleotides are TGTGCCAGCAGTTATATCAATGAGCAGTTCTTC.

The chain links TRBV11-2 to TRBJ1-3, with TRBD1 as a possible D gene (6 bases). The ends were cut back, 5 bases at V and 5 bases at J, with 13 bases in the middle. Germline CDR1 and CDR2: SGHAT and FQNNGV. This CDR3 has 14 residues. The CDR3 nucleotides read TGTGCCAGCAGCATAACTGGGGGCAGAAACACCATATATTTT. This sequence encodes CASSITGGRNTIYF.